This T cell receptor (beta chain) was obtained from a study of blood T cells in healthy people across ages. Findings of the study overall: Getting older went along with TCR beta diversity per million T cells dropping roughly linearly.

Regarding this clonotype: Its antigen is unidentified.

This CDR3 region has 17 residues. Germline loops: CDR1 MNHEY, CDR2 SVGEGT. V was trimmed by 7 bases and J by 2 bases, leaving 20 bases between them. The second PCR ran about 6 to 12 cycles with a sample-barcoded 5' primer and J-beta primers. From the 5' RACE reads, TCRdb called clonotypes with MiXCR, one entry per CDR3 protein. The sample has 700,000 or so distinct CDR3 sequences; roughly 43% are singletons. The source is a man at least 80 years old in good health. V usage is TRBV6-2 or TRBV6-3 and J usage is TRBJ2-2, with D possibly matching TRBD1 (6 bases). Sequenced sample: blood. The CDR3 protein is CASNDYTTGVNTGELFF. CDR3 nucleotides: TGTGCCAGCAACGACTACACGACAGGAGTAAACACCGGGGAGCTGTTTTTT.